One sample yielded the 27 T cell receptor beta chains listed below, sequenced in a study of blood T cell repertoires in COVID-19. Generated by immunoSEQ multiplex PCR, the TCRdb table keeps only in-frame clones and is missing some. The sample lists 57,000 or so clones; more than 60% were seen once. The sample consisted of peripheral blood. The receptor set was obtained from a woman of 80 years or more with active or convalescent COVID-19.

This clone was detected a few times. The CDR3 sequence is CASSPLGTADTEAFF. The CDR3 bases are TGTGCCAGCAGCCCTCTCGGGACTGCGGACACTGAAGCTTTCTTT. The rearrangement joins TRBV11-2 to TRBJ1-1; possibly TRBD1 for D (5 bases). CDR1 and CDR2 (germline): SGHAT, FQNNGV. V lost 5 bases and J 3 bases, leaving 16 bases between the germline ends. This CDR3 is 15 amino acids long.

The chain is built from TRBV7-2 and TRBJ2-7, with 7 bases aligning to TRBD2. CDR1 is SGHTA, CDR2 FQGNSA, per germline. The CDR3 runs to 18 residues. J gave up 3 bases and V 0 bases, and 14 bases lay outside the gene matches. The CDR3 DNA is TGTGCCAGCAGCTTAGCGGGTCTGAGAAGCGGGGCTATCTACGAGCAGTACTTC. It yields the protein CASSLAGLRSGAIYEQYF.

The CDR3 loop reads CSVTLAGGQETQYF. The CDR3 DNA reads as TGCAGCGTTACCCTAGCGGGGGGGCAAGAGACCCAGTACTTC. This chain links TRBV29-1 with TRBJ2-5, with 12 bases identical to TRBD2. J lost 2 bases, V lost 5 bases, and 3 bases had no gene match. The length of the CDR3 is 14 residues. Germline V CDR1 and CDR2: SQVTM, ANQGSEA.

This clone has just a few counts. The rearrangement joins TRBV7-2 to TRBJ2-2; D is perhaps TRBD1 (5 bases). Germline loops: CDR1 SGHTA, CDR2 FQGNSA. V lost 5 bases to trimming and J lost 5 bases, with 9 bases between them. The CDR3 spans 13 residues. CDR3 DNA sequence: TGTGCCAGCAGCCAGGGATGGACCGGGGAGCTGTTTTTT. This encodes CASSQGWTGELFF. Variable domain in full (rest from reference TRBV7-2 and TRBJ2-2): GAGVSQSPSNKVTEKGKDVELRCDPISGHTALYWYRQSLGQGLEFLIYFQGNSAPDKSGLPSDRFSAERTGGSVSTLTIQRTQQEDSAVYLCASSQGWTGELFFGEGSRLTVL.

The chain recombines TRBV7-9 with TRBJ2-2, with D possibly matching TRBD1 (5 bases). The CDR3 contains 14 residues. Germline V gene lookup returns CDR1 SEHNR and CDR2 FQNEAQ (reference sequence). V was clipped by 2 bases and J by 6 bases, with 10 bases between them. CDR3 nucleotides: TGTGCCAGCAGCTTAACAGGTTACGCCGGGGAGCTGTTTTTT. Its translation is CASSLTGYAGELFF.

V gene TRBV5-5 combines with J gene TRBJ2-2; TRBD1 agrees at 9 bases. The trim removed 4 bases at V and 8 bases at J, leaving 0 bases unmatched. This CDR3 is built from 12 residues. CDR1 is SGHKS, CDR2 YYEKEE, per germline (reference sequence). CDR3 nucleotides: TGTGCCAGCAGCGGACAGGGGGGGGAGCTGTTTTTT. Translation: CASSGQGGELFF.

The rearrangement links TRBV5-5 to TRBJ2-5; the D gene is possibly TRBD2 (5 bases). V was clipped by 0 bases and J by 5 bases, with 17 bases between them. Germline CDR1 SGHKS, CDR2 YYEKEE (reference sequence). The CDR3 consists of 16 residues. The CDR3 protein is CASSLAAGVAGETQYF. The CDR3 coding sequence is TGTGCCAGCAGCTTGGCCGCCGGGGTAGCCGGGGAGACCCAGTACTTC.

The chain joins TRBV5-1 to TRBJ1-2, with 10 bases fitting TRBD1. V was clipped by 3 bases and J by 6 bases; unmatched bases: 5. The germline V gene has CDR1 SGHRS and CDR2 YFSETQ. The CDR3 has 14 residues. DNA of the CDR3: TGCGCCAGCAGCTCAGGGACAGGGGTTGATGGCTACACCTTC. It yields the protein CASSSGTGVDGYTF.

The chain employs TRBV6-5 and TRBJ2-7; a weak D match, TRBD2 (7 bases). V was trimmed by 0 bases and J by 5 bases, leaving 14 bases between them. Germline V gene lookup returns CDR1 MNHEY and CDR2 SVGAGI. CDR3 length: 15 residues. This CDR3 is CASSYSPRGGNEQYF. DNA of the CDR3: TGTGCCAGCAGTTACTCGCCTAGGGGGGGAAACGAGCAGTACTTC.

The chain combines TRBV6-1 with TRBJ1-6; D may be TRBD1 (5 bases). Germline V CDR1 and CDR2: MNHNS, SASEGT. The V end was cut by 4 bases, the J end by 3 bases, with 13 bases between. This CDR3 is built from 16 residues. In nucleotides, the CDR3 is TGTGCCAGCAGTGGTGCAGGGCTCGACTATAATTCACCCCTCCACTTT. Translated, it gives CASSGAGLDYNSPLHF.

This chain joins TRBV6-5 and TRBJ1-4, with D perhaps TRBD1 (6 bases). This CDR3 is built from 15 residues. Germline values: CDR1 MNHEY, CDR2 SVGAGI. The V end was cut by 6 bases, the J end by 4 bases, with 15 bases between. The CDR3 DNA reads as TGTGCCAGCAGCCGGGGGGCGTACGATAATGAAAAACTGTTTTTT. It specifies CASSRGAYDNEKLFF.

V is TRBV7-9 and J is TRBJ2-3; D is perhaps TRBD1 (7 bases). CDR3 size: 15 residues. V was trimmed by 5 bases and J by 4 bases, leaving 16 bases between them. The V gene's germline CDR1 is SEHNR and CDR2 FQNEAQ (reference sequence). CDR3 DNA: TGTGCCAGCAGCGCGCCAGGGGGGCCCGCAGATACGCAGTATTTT. The encoded protein is CASSAPGGPADTQYF.

The chain combines TRBV5-1 with TRBJ2-7, with 8 nucleotides matching TRBD1. The CDR3 covers 14 residues. Germline trimming cut 4 bases from V and 4 bases from J; bases unmatched to any gene: 7. Germline V gene sequence: CDR1 SGHRS, CDR2 YFSETQ. CDR3 in amino acids: CASSLTTGVYEQYF. CDR3 DNA sequence: TGCGCCAGCAGCCTTACGACAGGGGTGTACGAGCAGTACTTC.

The rearrangement joins TRBV7-2 to TRBJ2-3; 12 bases are shared with TRBD2. The CDR3 is 14 amino acids. Germline loops: CDR1 SGHTA, CDR2 FQGNSA. V lost 6 bases and J lost 3; bases outside the gene matches: 1. The CDR3 protein is CASRLAGGTDTQYF. Written as DNA, the CDR3 is TGTGCCAGCAGGCTAGCGGGGGGGACAGATACGCAGTATTTT. Full variable domain (missing parts from reference TRBV7-2 and TRBJ2-3): GAGVSQSPSNKVTEKGKDVELRCDPISGHTALYWYRQSLGQGLEFLIYFQGNSAPDKSGLPSDRFSAERTGGSVSTLTIQRTQQEDSAVYLCASRLAGGTDTQYFGPGTRLTVL.

The chain joins TRBV5-1 to TRBJ1-2, with unresolved D. Trimming cost V 4 bases and J 6 bases, with 16 bases left between them. Germline CDR1 SGHRS, CDR2 YFSETQ. This CDR3 is 14 amino acids long. CDR3 DNA: TGCGCCAGCAGCCGAGGGCCAGTGATGGATGGCTACACCTTC. Translation gives CASSRGPVMDGYTF.

This clone is a singleton in its sample. The chain is built from TRBV6-5 and TRBJ1-1; a weak D match, TRBD1 (5 bases). There are 12 residues in the CDR3. The V gene lost 4 bases and the J gene lost 5 bases, with 8 bases spanning the gap. CDR1 and CDR2 from the germline V gene are MNHEY and SVGAGI. CDR3 sequence (DNA): TGTGCCAGCAGTTGGCGGGGGACTGAAGCTTTCTTT. It codes for CASSWRGTEAFF.

This clone was detected a few times. The gene calls are TRBV5-4 and TRBJ1-1, with 7 bases aligning to TRBD1. The CDR3 runs to 17 residues. The V gene end was trimmed by 0 bases and the J gene end by 1 base; junction bases not matched to a gene: 9. Germline V gene sequence: CDR1 SGHNT, CDR2 YYREEE (reference sequence). Here the CDR3 DNA reads TGTGCCAGCAGCTTGGCCAACGCTCGGGACAGGAACACTGAAGCTTTCTTT. It is translated as CASSLANARDRNTEAFF.

CDR3 loop: CASSARDRGQDGYTF. CDR3 nucleotides: TGTGCCAGTAGTGCCCGGGACAGGGGGCAAGATGGCTACACCTTC. The V gene is TRBV19, the J gene TRBJ1-2; 12 bases line up with TRBD1. CDR3 size: 15 residues. Trimming cost V 5 bases and J 6 bases; bases outside gene matches: 7. In germline, CDR1 is LNHDA, CDR2 SQIVND (reference sequence).

The chain links TRBV11-2 to TRBJ2-7; weak D call: TRBD1 (6 bases). Germline lookup yields CDR1 SGHAT and CDR2 FQNNGV. This CDR3 has 15 residues. The germline V and J ends were trimmed by 3 bases and 6 bases, with 18 bases remaining between them. The CDR3 DNA sequence: TGTGCCAGCAGCTTTTTTTCGACGGCCAGGGGCGAGCAGTACTTC. Encoded protein: CASSFFSTARGEQYF.

This clone has just one count. The chain is built from TRBV5-1 and TRBJ2-7, with 10 bases matching TRBD2. The germline V gene encodes CDR1 SGHRS and CDR2 YFSETQ. V lost 4 bases and J lost 4; bases outside the gene matches: 8. The CDR3 runs to 15 residues. CDR3 coding DNA: TGCGCCAGCAGCCCCGGCGGAGCGGGGGGGTACGAGCAGTACTTC. Its translation: CASSPGGAGGYEQYF.

The chain has TRBV11-1 and TRBJ2-1, with 9 positions matching TRBD1. Germline-derived CDR1 and CDR2 are SGHAT and FQDESV (reference sequence). Germline trimming cut 4 bases from V and 3 bases from J; bases unmatched to any gene: 4. There are 15 residues in the CDR3. CDR3 residues: CASSYNRGLYNEQFF. Here the CDR3 DNA reads TGTGCCAGCAGCTACAACAGGGGGCTCTACAATGAGCAGTTCTTC. Full variable domain (rest looked up from reference TRBV11-1 and TRBJ2-1): EAEVAQSPRYKITEKSQAVAFWCDPISGHATLYWYRQILGQGPELLVQFQDESVVDDSQLPKDRFSAERLKGVDSTLKIQPAELGDSAMYLCASSYNRGLYNEQFFGPGTRLTVL.

V usage is TRBV10-3 and J usage is TRBJ1-2; TRBD1 matches 7 bases. V shed 2 bases, J shed 4 bases, and the junction held 7 bases outside the gene matches. CDR3 length: 15 residues. Germline CDR1 and CDR2: ENHRY and SYGVKD. The CDR3 loop is CAISENTGAAYGYTF. The CDR3 bases are TGTGCCATCAGTGAGAATACAGGGGCGGCCTATGGCTACACCTTC.

The chain employs TRBV30 and TRBJ2-5; D may be TRBD1 (6 bases). There are 13 residues in the CDR3. Germline values: CDR1 GTSNPN, CDR2 SVGIG (reference sequence). V lost 4 bases and J lost 4, with 13 bases in between. The CDR3 sequence: CAWIRQGRETQYF. CDR3 nucleotide sequence: TGTGCCTGGATCCGGCAGGGGAGAGAGACCCAGTACTTC. Variable domain in full (rest from reference TRBV30 and TRBJ2-5): SQTIHQWPATLVQPVGSPLSLECTVEGTSNPNLYWYRQAAGRGLQLLFYSVGIGQISSEVPQNLSASRPQDRQFILSSKKLLLSDSGFYLCAWIRQGRETQYFGPGTRLLVL.

The J gene is TRBJ1-1, the V gene TRBV4-1, with D hard to call. CDR3 size: 12 residues. The germline gives CDR1 MGHRA, CDR2 YSYEKL. V lost 0 bases and J 7 bases, leaving 6 bases between the germline ends. The CDR3 reads CASSQEAGEAFF. As DNA, the CDR3 is TGCGCCAGCAGCCAAGAGGCAGGTGAAGCTTTCTTT.

This clone was seen ten or more times. This chain connects TRBV5-1 to TRBJ1-2; 7 nucleotides agree with TRBD1. Germline V CDR1 and CDR2: SGHRS, YFSETQ. CDR3 size: 17 residues. After removal of 0 bases from V and 2 bases from J, the junction contained 10 bases not matched to a gene. CDR3 nucleotide sequence: TGCGCCAGCAGCTTGGGACAGGGCACGCCTTTAAACTATGGCTACACCTTC. This encodes CASSLGQGTPLNYGYTF. The complete variable domain, with remaining parts taken from reference TRBV5-1 and TRBJ1-2, reads KAGVTQTPRYLIKTRGQQVTLSCSPISGHRSVSWYQQTPGQGLQFLFEYFSETQRNKGNFPGRFSGRQFSNSRSEMNVSTLELGDSALYLCASSLGQGTPLNYGYTFGSGTRLTVV.

V and J are TRBV4-1 and TRBJ1-5, with 7 nucleotides matching TRBD1. Germline lookup yields CDR1 MGHRA and CDR2 YSYEKL. CDR3 length: 14 amino acids. J lost 3 bases, V lost 4 bases, and 3 bases had no gene match. Written as DNA, the CDR3 is TGCGCCAGCAGCCCAGAGGGGGCCAATCAGCCCCAGCATTTT. This encodes CASSPEGANQPQHF.

The chain recombines TRBV5-6 with TRBJ1-6; no clear D gene. Trimming shortened V by 4 bases and J by 9 bases, and 14 bases separated the two germline ends. The germline CDR1 and CDR2 sequences are SGHDT and YYEEEE. This CDR3 spans 14 amino acids. The CDR3 DNA reads as TGTGCCAGCAGCCCCCCTGGGGAGGTTTCACCCCTCCACTTT. It yields the protein CASSPPGEVSPLHF.